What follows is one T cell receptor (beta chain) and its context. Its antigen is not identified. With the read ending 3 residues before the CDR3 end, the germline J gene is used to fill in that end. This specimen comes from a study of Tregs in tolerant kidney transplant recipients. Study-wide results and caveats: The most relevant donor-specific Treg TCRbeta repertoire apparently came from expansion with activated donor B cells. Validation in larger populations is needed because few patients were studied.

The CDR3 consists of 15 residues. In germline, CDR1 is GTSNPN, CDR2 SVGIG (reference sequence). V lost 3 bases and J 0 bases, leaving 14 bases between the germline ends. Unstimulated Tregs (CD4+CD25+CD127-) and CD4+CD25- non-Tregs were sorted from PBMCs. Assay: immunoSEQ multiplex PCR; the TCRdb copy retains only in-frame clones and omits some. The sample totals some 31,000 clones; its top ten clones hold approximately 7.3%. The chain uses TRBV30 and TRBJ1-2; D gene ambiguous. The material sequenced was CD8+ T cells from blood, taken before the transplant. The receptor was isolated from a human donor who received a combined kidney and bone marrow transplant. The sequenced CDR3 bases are TGTGCCTGGAGAACCCAGGCTCGAGCTAACTATGGC. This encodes CAWRTQARANYG. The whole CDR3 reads CAWRTQARANYGYTF.